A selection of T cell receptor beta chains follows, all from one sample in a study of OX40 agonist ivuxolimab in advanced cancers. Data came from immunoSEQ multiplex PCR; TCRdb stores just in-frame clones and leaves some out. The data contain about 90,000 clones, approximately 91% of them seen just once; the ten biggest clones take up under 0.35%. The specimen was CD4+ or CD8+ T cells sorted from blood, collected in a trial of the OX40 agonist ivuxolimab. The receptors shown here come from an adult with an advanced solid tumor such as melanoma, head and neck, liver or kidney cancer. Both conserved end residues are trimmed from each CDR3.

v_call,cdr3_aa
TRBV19,ASSSTAGDTQY
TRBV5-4,ASSLAASQGANVLT
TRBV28,ASSFGQLGEKLF
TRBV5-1,ASSLEEGSTYEQY
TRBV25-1,ASSFHYSYEQY
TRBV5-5,ASSLGPTNEQY
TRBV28,ASSWGGIRATDTQY
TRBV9,ASSVSGRVGNEQF
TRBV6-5,ASSYSYGDYEQY
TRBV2,ASSDRGRGYGYT
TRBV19,ASGGQSIGQY
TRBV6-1,ASSADRGSSYNEQF
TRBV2,ASRDDYRQPQH
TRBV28,ASLSSGRAYNEQF
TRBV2,ASSVRGRGDNEQF
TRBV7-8,ASSGGTGASYEQY
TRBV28,ASSLTASGTYEQY
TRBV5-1,ASSSTGPETQY
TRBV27,ASRAPSGRGFYEQY
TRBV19,ASSPHNPGGNGYT
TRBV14,ASSQNLGQSREQY
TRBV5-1,ASSLIGENTGELF
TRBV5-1,ASSLKTSGRVDEQF
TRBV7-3,ASSRRSDANEQF
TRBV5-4,ASYSGQAYNEQF
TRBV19,ASSIIRASGRVSTDTQY
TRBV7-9,VTGLNAGDEQY
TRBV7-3,ASTLSGGMNTGELF
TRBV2,ASSEWAPTDTQY
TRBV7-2,ASSPLPRNTGELF
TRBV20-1,SARTYEQY
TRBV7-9,ASSLTPPGTEAF
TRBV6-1,ASSEAVRDLYEQY
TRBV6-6,ASRTRDRGEKLF
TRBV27,ASSRQGSRHYGYT
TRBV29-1,SVDQIGSQY
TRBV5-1,ASSLGGGPAQETQY
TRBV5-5,ASSLSGLANTYEQY
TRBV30,AWSVGLAISEQY
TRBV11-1,ASSFQAISGNTIY
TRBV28,ASSFTGQGSSGANVLT
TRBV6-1,ASSVRDGDFYGYT
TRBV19,ASSWASGIGDEQF
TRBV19,ASSKGLAGTRYNEQF
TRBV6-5,ASSYRGGTYEQY